The sequence of this T cell receptor (beta chain) was determined in a study of early stage breast cancer tumors. Concerning this clone itself: Its antigen is unknown.

Study-wide findings and caveats: Tumor and normal breast were distinguished via blood comparison in about 90% of the 16 patients. Tumors had about 2.3-fold higher T cell density than normal breast.

CDR3 length equals 12 residues. V lost 5 bases and J lost 7, with 11 bases in between. Germline loops: CDR1 SEHNR, CDR2 FQNEAQ (reference sequence). Each sample had two DNA replicates, approximately 0.49 ug blood or about 1.5 ug tissue. Method: immunoSEQ multiplex PCR; TCRdb's copy keeps in-frame clones and lacks some. The sample has about 72,000 clones, roughly 84% seen once. This rearrangement joins TRBV7-9 to TRBJ1-2; D is possibly TRBD1 (6 bases). The TCR comes from a person aged 55-75 years with breast cancer. Material: blood. CDR3 nucleotide sequence: TGTGCCAGCAGCGGACAGATGAGTGGCTACACCTTC. Its protein product is CASSGQMSGYTF.